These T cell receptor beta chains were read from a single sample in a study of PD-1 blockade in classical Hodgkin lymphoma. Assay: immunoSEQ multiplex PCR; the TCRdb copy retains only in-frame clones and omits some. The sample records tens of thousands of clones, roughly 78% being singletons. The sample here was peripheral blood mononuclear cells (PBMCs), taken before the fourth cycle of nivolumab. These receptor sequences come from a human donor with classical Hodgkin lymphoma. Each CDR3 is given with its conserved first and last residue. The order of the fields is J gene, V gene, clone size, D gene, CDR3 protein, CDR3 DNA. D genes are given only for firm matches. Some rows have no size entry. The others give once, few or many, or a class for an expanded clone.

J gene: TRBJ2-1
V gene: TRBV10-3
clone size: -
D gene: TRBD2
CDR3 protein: CAITGTSGGVNEQFF
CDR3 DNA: TGTGCCATCACCGGGACTAGCGGGGGGGTCAATGAGCAGTTCTTC

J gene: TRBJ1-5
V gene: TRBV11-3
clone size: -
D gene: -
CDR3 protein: CASSVDSTDQPQHF
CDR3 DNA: TGTGCCAGCAGCGTTGATTCTACAGATCAGCCCCAGCATTTT

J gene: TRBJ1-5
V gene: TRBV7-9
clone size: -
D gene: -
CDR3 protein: CASSGGQYQPQHF
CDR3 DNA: TGTGCCAGCAGCGGCGGACAGTATCAGCCCCAGCATTTT

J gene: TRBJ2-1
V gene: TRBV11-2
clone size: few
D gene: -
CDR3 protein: CASSLVSEQFF
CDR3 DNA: TGTGCCAGCAGCTTAGTGTCTGAGCAGTTCTTC

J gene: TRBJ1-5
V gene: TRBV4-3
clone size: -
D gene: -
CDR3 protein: CASSQDQGGNQPQHF
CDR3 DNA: TGCGCCAGCAGCCAAGATCAGGGAGGCAATCAGCCCCAGCATTTT

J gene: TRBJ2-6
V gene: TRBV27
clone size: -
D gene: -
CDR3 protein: CASSSNSGANVLTF
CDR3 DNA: TGTGCCAGCAGCAGTAACTCTGGGGCCAACGTCCTGACTTTC

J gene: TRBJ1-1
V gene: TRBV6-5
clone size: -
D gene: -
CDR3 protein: CASSFTMNTEAFF
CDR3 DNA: TGTGCCAGCAGTTTTACGATGAACACTGAAGCTTTCTTT

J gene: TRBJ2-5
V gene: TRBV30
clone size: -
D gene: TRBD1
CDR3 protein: CAAGQGATQYF
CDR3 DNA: TGTGCTGCTGGACAGGGTGCGACCCAGTACTTC

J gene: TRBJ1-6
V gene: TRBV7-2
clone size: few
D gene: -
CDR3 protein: CASSLAQGGGSPLHF
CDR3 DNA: TGTGCCAGCAGCTTAGCGCAGGGCGGAGGTTCACCCCTCCACTTT

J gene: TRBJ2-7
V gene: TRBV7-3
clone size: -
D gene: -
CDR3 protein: CASSLLPSYEQYF
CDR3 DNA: TGTGCCAGCAGCTTACTCCCCTCCTACGAGCAGTACTTC

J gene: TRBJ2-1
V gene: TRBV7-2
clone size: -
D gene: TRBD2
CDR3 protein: CASSPSGTYNEQFF
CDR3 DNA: TGTGCCAGCAGCCCCAGCGGGACTTACAATGAGCAGTTCTTC

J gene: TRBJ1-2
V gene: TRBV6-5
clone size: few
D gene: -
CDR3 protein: CASSYNRASSSYTF
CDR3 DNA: TGTGCCAGCAGTTATAACAGGGCGTCCTCTAGCTACACCTTC

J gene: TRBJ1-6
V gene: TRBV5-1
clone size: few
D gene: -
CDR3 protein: CASSLDRVDSPLHF
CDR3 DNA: TGCGCCAGCAGCTTGGACAGGGTGGATTCACCCCTCCACTTT

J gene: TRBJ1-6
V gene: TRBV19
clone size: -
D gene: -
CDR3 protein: CASTALDRNNSPLHF
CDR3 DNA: TGTGCCAGTACGGCCCTGGACAGAAATAATTCACCCCTCCACTTT

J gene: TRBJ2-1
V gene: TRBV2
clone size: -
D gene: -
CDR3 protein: CASSEWGGPYGEQFF
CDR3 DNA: TGTGCCAGCAGTGAATGGGGGGGGCCTTACGGTGAGCAGTTCTTC

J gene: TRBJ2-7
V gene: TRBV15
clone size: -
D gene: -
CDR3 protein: CATSRGSVGGSYEQYF
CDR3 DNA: TGTGCCACCAGCAGAGGTAGTGTGGGGGGCTCCTACGAGCAGTACTTC

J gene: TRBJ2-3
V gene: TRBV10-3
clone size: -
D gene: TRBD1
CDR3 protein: CAIRPGQSHTDTQYF
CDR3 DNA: TGTGCCATCAGGCCGGGACAGAGCCACACAGATACGCAGTATTTT

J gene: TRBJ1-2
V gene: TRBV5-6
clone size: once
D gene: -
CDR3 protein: CASSSGYGYTF
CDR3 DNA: TGTGCCAGCAGCTCAGGCTATGGCTACACCTTC

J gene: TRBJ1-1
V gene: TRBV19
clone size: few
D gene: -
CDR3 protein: CATGRAGRNTEAFF
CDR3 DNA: TGTGCCACGGGGCGGGCAGGAAGAAACACTGAAGCTTTCTTT

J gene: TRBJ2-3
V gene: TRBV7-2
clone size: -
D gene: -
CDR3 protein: CASSPNRADTQYF
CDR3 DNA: TGTGCCAGCAGCCCCAACAGGGCCGATACGCAGTATTTT

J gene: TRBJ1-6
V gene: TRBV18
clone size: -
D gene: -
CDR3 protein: CASSLQSDHNSPLHF
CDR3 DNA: TGTGCCAGCTCACTCCAATCGGACCATAATTCACCCCTCCACTTT

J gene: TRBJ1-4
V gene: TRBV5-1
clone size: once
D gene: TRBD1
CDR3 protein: CASSLLPGQGNEKLFF
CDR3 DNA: TGCGCCAGCAGCCTGCTTCCGGGACAGGGGAATGAAAAACTGTTTTTT

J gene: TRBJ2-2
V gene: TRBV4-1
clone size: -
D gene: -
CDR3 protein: CATEPSGVTNTGELFF
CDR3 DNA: TGCGCCACCGAACCATCGGGGGTTACGAACACCGGGGAGCTGTTTTTT

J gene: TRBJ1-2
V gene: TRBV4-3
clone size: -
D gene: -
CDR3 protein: CASSQEIGSTLHGYTF
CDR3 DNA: TGCGCCAGCAGCCAAGAAATTGGGTCAACCCTCCATGGCTACACCTTC

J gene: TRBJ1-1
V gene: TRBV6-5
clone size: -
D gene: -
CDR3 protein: CASSTPGTGVAFF
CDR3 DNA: TGTGCCAGCAGTACCCCCGGGACTGGGGTGGCTTTCTTT

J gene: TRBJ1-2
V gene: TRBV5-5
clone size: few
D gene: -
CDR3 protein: CASSLADGGYGYTF
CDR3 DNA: TGTGCCAGCAGCTTGGCTGACGGGGGCTATGGCTACACCTTC

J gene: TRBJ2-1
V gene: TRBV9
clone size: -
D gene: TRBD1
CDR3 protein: CASSRTGLAYNEQFF
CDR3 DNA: TGTGCCAGCAGTCGGACAGGTTTAGCCTACAATGAGCAGTTCTTC

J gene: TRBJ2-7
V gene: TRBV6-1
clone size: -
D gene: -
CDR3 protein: CASSHRPQSYEQYF
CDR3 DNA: TGTGCCAGCAGCCACCGCCCCCAGTCCTACGAGCAGTACTTC

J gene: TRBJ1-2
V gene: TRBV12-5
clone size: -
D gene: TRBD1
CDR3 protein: CASGPGTGRFGYTF
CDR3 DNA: TGTGCTAGTGGTCCTGGGACAGGGAGGTTTGGCTACACCTTC